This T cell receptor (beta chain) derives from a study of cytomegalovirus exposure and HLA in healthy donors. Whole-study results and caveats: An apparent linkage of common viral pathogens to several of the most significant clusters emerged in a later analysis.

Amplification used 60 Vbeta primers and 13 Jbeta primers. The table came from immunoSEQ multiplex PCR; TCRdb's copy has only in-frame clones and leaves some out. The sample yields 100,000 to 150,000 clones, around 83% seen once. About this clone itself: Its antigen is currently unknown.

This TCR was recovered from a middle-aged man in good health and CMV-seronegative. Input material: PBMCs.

CDR3 loop: CGQQWGLAGGNEQFF. As DNA, the CDR3 is TGTGGCCAGCAGTGGGGACTAGCGGGGGGGAATGAGCAGTTCTTC. V usage is TRBV2 and J usage is TRBJ2-1; 16 nucleotides match TRBD2. Per germline, CDR1 SNHLY and CDR2 FYNNEI. There are 15 residues in the CDR3.